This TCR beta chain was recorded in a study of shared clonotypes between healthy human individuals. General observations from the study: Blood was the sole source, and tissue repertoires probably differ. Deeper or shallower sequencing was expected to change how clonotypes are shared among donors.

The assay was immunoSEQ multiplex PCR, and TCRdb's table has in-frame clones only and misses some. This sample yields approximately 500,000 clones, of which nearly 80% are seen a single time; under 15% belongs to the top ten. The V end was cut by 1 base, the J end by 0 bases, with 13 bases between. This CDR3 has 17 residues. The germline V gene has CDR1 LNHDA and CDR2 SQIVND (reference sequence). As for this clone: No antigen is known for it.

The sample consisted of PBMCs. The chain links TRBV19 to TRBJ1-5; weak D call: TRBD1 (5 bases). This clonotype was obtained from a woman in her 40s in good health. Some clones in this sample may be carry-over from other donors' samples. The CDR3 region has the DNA TGTGCCAGTAGTATAGGGCCGGGACGGAATAGCAATCAGCCCCAGCATTTT. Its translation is CASSIGPGRNSNQPQHF. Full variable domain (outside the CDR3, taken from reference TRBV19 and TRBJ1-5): DGGITQSPKYLFRKEGQNVTLSCEQNLNHDAMYWYRQDPGQGLRLIYYSQIVNDFQKGDIAEGYSVSREKKESFPLTVTSAQKNPTAFYLCASSIGPGRNSNQPQHFGDGTRLSIL.